The clone carrying this T cell receptor (beta chain) came up a few times. Its antigen is not known. These data originate in a study of quantifying T cell responses using KT2 cells. Whole-study context: Reverse transcription used primers in the TCR alpha and beta constant regions.

Unfractionated PBMC were spiked with known numbers of KT2 clone cells. Fixed numbers of PBMC received varying amounts of KT2 cells. This CDR3 has 14 amino acids. Per germline, CDR1 SGHRS and CDR2 YFSETQ. V trimming: 4 bases; J trimming: 5 bases; junction bases outside the gene matches: 3. Study observations and caveats: At about one KT2 cell per 100,000 PBMC, KT2 sequences were still detected.

An oligo carrying a UMI was ligated to the cDNA 3' end. The first PCR ran around 4 cycles with an equimolar RC1.1 and RC1.2 beta primer mix. TCRdb recomputed calls from the UMI-ligation and nested PCR reads with MiXCR, one row per CDR3 protein. Of just under 50,000 distinct CDR3 sequences listed, under 14% are singletons. The sequence came from a human donor. Source material: PBMCs spiked with cells of the T cell clone KT2. The chain recombines TRBV5-1 with TRBJ1-5; 10 bases agree with TRBD1. CDR3 sequence (DNA): TGCGCCAGCAGCACCGGGACAGGGGATCAGCCCCAGCATTTT. It translates to CASSTGTGDQPQHF.